This T cell receptor (beta chain) came from a study of cytomegalovirus exposure and HLA in healthy donors. With 60 Vbeta and 13 Jbeta primers, the PCR was carried out. TCRdb's table, derived via immunoSEQ multiplex PCR, lists solely in-frame clones and lacks some. The sample lists some 150,000 clones, 60% to 85% occurring once. CDR1 and CDR2 (germline): SQVTM, ANQGSEA. The V gene end was trimmed by 7 bases and the J gene end by 9 bases; junction bases not matched to a gene: 9. This CDR3 has 14 amino acids. The material sequenced was PBMCs. The chain uses TRBV29-1 and TRBJ2-1; TRBD2 agrees at 13 bases. The sequence came from a male donor in good health and CMV-seronegative. The CDR3 region is CSGGLAGWSGEQFF. The CDR3 DNA reads TGCAGCGGGGGACTAGCGGGGTGGTCGGGTGAGCAGTTCTTC.